This TCR beta chain was identified in a study of blood T cell repertoires in COVID-19. Study-level information: Material from acute and convalescent COVID-19 was sourced from the United States, Italy and Spain. From T cells, B-cell-depleted T cells, or PBMCs came the material, which was cDNA or gDNA.

CDR1 is SQVTM and CDR2 is ANQGSEA in the germline V gene. Deletions cut 4 bases from V and 8 bases from J, with 12 bases between. CDR3 length: 13 residues. The authors' processing: Amplified reference gene primers provided the basis for estimating nucleated cell counts. Measured with immunoSEQ multiplex PCR; TCRdb has only the in-frame clones, and not every one. The V and J calls and clone size are taken from that table; D and trimming were inferred from the DNA. The repertoire holds 150,000 to 200,000 clones, roughly 80% seen once, with about 18% in the top ten. The rearrangement uses TRBV29-1 and TRBJ1-6, with D perhaps matching TRBD1 (6 bases). This sequence originates from a man aged 60 to 75 with active or convalescent COVID-19. The specimen was peripheral blood. CDR3 nucleotides: TGCAGCGTTGCGCAGGGGAATGATTCACCCCTCCACTTT. Translated: CSVAQGNDSPLHF.